Below, one T cell receptor (beta chain) is given with its context. Its antigen has not been determined. Per-base qualities were not stored, and no clone one base away is much larger. Other DNA sequences in the same sample also yield this CDR3. The immunoSEQ Assay was used to sequence TCR beta CDR3 regions from DNA. On the study's bioinformatics: To compute T cell density, TCR beta template counts were normalized to usable DNA, which was estimated by amplifying housekeeping genes. Richness was estimated using the preseqR package, with extrapolation to 400,000 templates for PBMC samples and to 120,000 templates for tissue samples. Clonality was defined by subtracting Pielou's evenness from one. Differential abundance testing on productive amino-acid clonotypes, with a minimum total count of 5 and an alpha of 0.1, was used to identify tissue-enriched TCRs. The Jaccard Index and the Morisita Overlap Index were used to measure repertoire overlap between compartments. GLIPH grouped TCR beta CDR3s together with public tetramer-defined viral CDR3s, and a viral motif had to include at least three viral sequences and show V-gene enrichment. This is the immuneACCESS table as TCRdb keeps it, with only in-frame sequences that have V and J called. A part of the clones is gone; compared with another copy, unresolved V genes explain less than half, and the rest is unexplained. Clone size and the V and J calls come from that table; the DNA yielded D and trimming. Present in this sample are roughly 48,000 clones, 80% of which were seen just once. About 4.7% of the sample rests with the top ten.

The CDR3 goes from the cysteine to the phenylalanine over 13 residues. Only CDR3 DNA remains: 39 bases, in frame from the first base. V loses 0 bases, J loses 1 base, and the germline ends lie 3 bases apart. CDR1 and CDR2, looked up from the germline V gene, are MNHEY and SVGAGI. At diagnosis, tumor, uninvolved tumor-adjacent lung and peripheral blood were collected and then preserved as a mix of FFPE and fresh-frozen material. For TCR repertoire profiling, blood samples were analyzed in the form of peripheral blood mononuclear cells. The sample originates from a study of T cells in localized non-small cell lung cancer (TCRdb year 2020). About the full investigation: Comparing tumors with uninvolved tumor-adjacent lungs, the study looked at the T cell repertoires of 200 to 250 patients with early-stage NSCLC. The cohort comprised a few hundred treatment-naïve NSCLC patients with resected, localized lung tumors. A mean age of around 66 years was recorded for the NSCLC patients, of whom under 150 were male and around 100 were female.

Results the study describes overall, beyond this receptor: Because the study design was exploratory, TCR variables were selected using unadjusted p-values without false-discovery rate correction. Because multi-region tumor sequencing was not done, intratumor heterogeneity could not be ruled out. Of the top 100 tumor clones, a median of approximately 60 were detected in paired uninvolved adjacent lung; 28 were also among that lung's top 100. Higher T cell density in blood was associated with longer overall survival, whereas higher clonality in adjacent lung was associated with shorter survival. Uninvolved tumor-adjacent lung showed the highest T cell clonality, higher than tumor, which suggests more focused antigenic responses in the uninvolved tumor-adjacent lung.

The sequencing used PBMCs, collected before any cancer treatment. The chain uses TRBV6-5 and TRBJ1-1, with the D gene not clear enough to name. The receptor's source is a woman aged 40 to 75 with stage II lung adenocarcinoma. The DNA sequence is as follows: TGTGCCAGCAGTTACTCGCGGAACACTGAAGCTTTCTTT. The encoded protein is CASSYSRNTEAFF.